Following are 2 T cell receptor beta chains from one sample sequenced in a study of cytomegalovirus exposure and HLA in healthy donors. The PCR used 60 Vbeta and 13 Jbeta primers. Sequenced by immunoSEQ multiplex PCR; TCRdb stores in-frame clones only, minus some. The sample records about 110,000 clones, approximately 86% being singletons. The material sequenced was PBMCs. The source is a man aged 35 to 55 in good health and CMV-seronegative.

The genes are TRBV4-1 and TRBJ1-1, with D possibly TRBD1 on 6 matching bases. Deletions cut 0 bases from V and 1 base from J, with 12 bases between. This CDR3 region has 16 residues. The germline gives CDR1 MGHRA, CDR2 YSYEKL. CDR3 protein: CASSQDRQGQNTEAFF. DNA for the CDR3: TGCGCCAGCAGCCAAGATCGTCAGGGGCAGAACACTGAAGCTTTCTTT.

The rearrangement joins TRBV28 to TRBJ1-1; 7 bases agree with TRBD1. The germline V gene encodes CDR1 MDHEN and CDR2 SYDVKM. J gave up 3 bases and V 2 bases, and 9 bases lay outside the gene matches. There are 16 residues in the CDR3. CDR3 region: CASSLGDRRPDTEAFF. CDR3 sequence (DNA): TGTGCCAGCAGTTTAGGGGACAGACGACCGGACACTGAAGCTTTCTTT.